One and the same sample provided the 16 T cell receptor beta chains below, sequenced in a study of blood T cell repertoires in COVID-19. Generated by immunoSEQ multiplex PCR, the TCRdb table keeps only in-frame clones and is missing some. The table has 200,000 to 250,000 clones, about nine tenths seen once. Specimen: PBMCs or T cells enriched from blood (not recorded which). The receptors stem from a man between 45 and 60 years old who had been exposed to COVID-19.

This clone showed up just once. The rearrangement links TRBV5-7 to TRBJ1-1, with 7 bases fitting TRBD1. TRBV5-7 qualifies as an ORF whose function is uncertain. This CDR3 comprises 18 residues. Germline trimming cut 1 base from V and 1 base from J; bases unmatched to any gene: 13. This CDR3 is CASSLFPTGPFSNTEAFF. The CDR3, as DNA: TGTGCCAGCAGCTTGTTCCCGACAGGGCCTTTTTCGAACACTGAAGCTTTCTTT.

This rearrangement joins TRBV24-1 to TRBJ2-3; 8 nucleotides match TRBD1. CDR1 KGHDR and CDR2 SFDVKD come from the germline V gene. The CDR3 contains 15 residues. The trim removed 2 bases at V and 4 bases at J, leaving 4 bases unmatched. The CDR3 protein is CATSDWTGSSDTQYF. CDR3 DNA sequence: TGTGCCACCAGTGATTGGACAGGGTCCTCAGATACGCAGTATTTT.

The chain links TRBV29-1 to TRBJ2-7; TRBD2 might be the D (7 bases). Trimming removed 7 bases from V and 4 bases from J, with 14 bases in between. This CDR3 comprises 12 residues. CDR1 and CDR2 (germline): SQVTM, ANQGSEA. CDR3 DNA: TGCAGCGCTAGACGGGGGGCGTACGAGCAGTACTTC. Translating gives CSARRGAYEQYF.

This clone was detected only a few times. V and J are TRBV5-1 and TRBJ1-2, with D perhaps TRBD1 (5 bases). The CDR3 extends over 16 amino acids. V lost 3 bases, J lost 1 base, and 16 bases lay in between. Germline CDR1 and CDR2: SGHRS and YFSETQ. In nucleotides, the CDR3 is TGCGCCAGCAGCTCCCGCCGTACAGGCTATAACTATGGCTACACCTTC. It codes for CASSSRRTGYNYGYTF.

The gene calls are TRBV18 and TRBJ2-5; D perhaps matches TRBD1 (6 bases). V was shortened by 3 bases and J by 3 bases, with 14 bases between the two germline ends. CDR1 is KGHSH, CDR2 LQKENI, per germline. The CDR3 sequence is 15 residues long. The CDR3 sequence: CASSPNSGVKETQYF. As DNA, the CDR3 is TGTGCCAGCTCACCCAACTCAGGGGTCAAAGAGACCCAGTACTTC.

This chain links TRBV19 with TRBJ1-2; unclear D gene. The CDR3 covers 18 residues. In germline, CDR1 is LNHDA, CDR2 SQIVND (reference sequence). The germline V and J ends were trimmed by 4 bases and 6 bases, with 27 bases remaining between them. The chain's CDR3 is CASSTRRVEGSRIDGYTF. The CDR3 nucleotides are TGTGCCAGTAGTACCCGGAGGGTGGAGGGCTCGAGGATTGATGGCTACACCTTC. Drawing the rest from reference TRBV19 and TRBJ1-2, the complete variable domain is DGGITQSPKYLFRKEGQNVTLSCEQNLNHDAMYWYRQDPGQGLRLIYYSQIVNDFQKGDIAEGYSVSREKKESFPLTVTSAQKNPTAFYLCASSTRRVEGSRIDGYTFGSGTRLTVV.

The DNA for the CDR3 is TGTGCCAGCAGTCTGGACTCGATCTCCTACGAGCAGTACGTC. Its translation is CASSLDSISYEQYV. The chain is built from TRBV6-5 and TRBJ2-7; a possible D gene is TRBD2 (5 bases). CDR3 length equals 14 residues. Germline CDR1 reads MNHEY; CDR2 reads SVGAGI. V was cut by 5 bases and J by 0 bases, with 11 bases left in between.

The chain combines TRBV29-1 with TRBJ1-4, with TRBD1 matching over 7 bases. The trim removed 4 bases at V and 5 bases at J, leaving 4 bases unmatched. CDR3 size: 13 residues. The germline CDR1 and CDR2 sequences are SQVTM and ANQGSEA. The CDR3 region is CSVGGTVNEKLFF. CDR3 bases: TGCAGCGTTGGCGGGACAGTGAATGAAAAACTGTTTTTT.

The chain joins TRBV12-2 to TRBJ1-1. TRBV12-2 is a pseudogene locus. The CDR3 runs to 16 residues. The CDR3 loop reads CASPNQTRFEVTEAFF. CDR3 DNA: TGTGCAAGTCCCAACCAAACCCGATTTGAGGTAACTGAAGCTTTCTTT.

This chain joins TRBV5-1 and TRBJ2-1, with 7 bases identical to TRBD1. The V and J ends lost 6 bases and 3 bases, in that order; junction bases with no gene match: 6. Germline V CDR1 and CDR2: SGHRS, YFSETQ. The length of the CDR3 is 14 residues. CDR3 nucleotide sequence: TGCGCCAGCAACCGGGACAGCAACTACAATGAGCAGTTCTTC. Translated: CASNRDSNYNEQFF. Filled out from reference TRBV5-1 and TRBJ2-1, the complete variable domain reads KAGVTQTPRYLIKTRGQQVTLSCSPISGHRSVSWYQQTPGQGLQFLFEYFSETQRNKGNFPGRFSGRQFSNSRSEMNVSTLELGDSALYLCASNRDSNYNEQFFGPGTRLTVL.

This sequence joins TRBV3-1 (or the pseudogene TRBV3-2) and TRBJ2-2; weak D call: TRBD2 (6 bases). This CDR3 is 14 amino acids long. The V gene lost 3 bases and the J gene lost 5 bases, with 10 bases spanning the gap. Germline CDR1 is LGHDT and CDR2 is YNNKEL (reference sequence). This CDR3 reads CASSHREVTGELFF. The CDR3 DNA follows: TGTGCCAGCAGCCATAGGGAGGTAACCGGGGAGCTGTTTTTT.

The chain joins TRBV7-9 to TRBJ2-1, with 10 nucleotides matching TRBD1. CDR1 SEHNR and CDR2 FQNEAQ come from the germline V gene (reference sequence). The CDR3 loop spans 16 amino acids. The trim removed 7 bases at V and 6 bases at J, leaving 12 bases unmatched. CDR3 nucleotide sequence: TGTGCCAGCACCCTAGGCTCGGGACAGGGGTCCAATGAGCAGTTCTTC. Its protein is CASTLGSGQGSNEQFF.

The V gene is TRBV2, the J gene TRBJ1-2, with D tentatively TRBD1 (6 bases). V lost 6 bases to trimming and J lost 8 bases, with 10 bases between them. This CDR3 contains 11 residues. Per the germline V gene, CDR1 is SNHLY and CDR2 is FYNNEI. The CDR3 sequence is CASSRGYGYTF. CDR3 nucleotides: TGTGCCAGCAGCAGGGGCTACGGCTACACCTTC. Full variable domain (remainder filled in from reference TRBV2 and TRBJ1-2): EPEVTQTPSHQVTQMGQEVILRCVPISNHLYFYWYRQILGQKVEFLVSFYNNEISEKSEIFDDQFSVERPDGSNFTLKIRSTKLEDSAMYFCASSRGYGYTFGSGTRLTVV.

The chain combines TRBV28 with TRBJ1-2; 7 bases agree with TRBD1. This CDR3 is 15 amino acids long. Germline-derived CDR1 and CDR2 are MDHEN and SYDVKM. V lost 6 bases, J lost 1 base, and 8 bases stayed unmatched. Written as DNA, the CDR3 is TGTGCCAGCAGCTCGACAGGGTCCATTAACTATGGCTACACCTTC. Translated, it gives CASSSTGSINYGYTF.

This chain links TRBV2 with TRBJ1-1, with 11 bases identical to TRBD1. V lost 7 bases, J lost 2 bases, and 6 bases stayed unmatched. Germline loops: CDR1 SNHLY, CDR2 FYNNEI. There are 15 residues in the CDR3. The CDR3 reads CASKPRTGGNTEAFF. The CDR3 DNA is TGTGCCAGCAAACCAAGGACAGGGGGCAACACTGAAGCTTTCTTT.

This chain links TRBV5-6 with TRBJ1-2; TRBD1 might be the D (5 bases). The V end was cut by 0 bases, the J end by 5 bases, with 8 bases between. CDR1 and CDR2 (germline): SGHDT, YYEEEE. The CDR3 has 13 residues. The CDR3 protein is CASSLAKGYGYTF. As DNA, the CDR3 is TGTGCCAGCAGCTTGGCCAAGGGGTATGGCTACACCTTC.